The 25 T cell receptor beta chains given below trace back to one sample, sequenced in a study of blood T cells in healthy people across ages. Combining a sample-barcoded 5' primer with a J-beta primer mix, a second PCR ran for roughly 7 to 11 cycles. TCRdb reprocessed the 5' RACE reads via MiXCR and lists one record per CDR3 protein. The profile shows about 650,000 distinct CDR3 sequences, 32% of them singletons. Source material: blood. These receptors were obtained from an elderly woman in good health.

A word on this clonotype: Just one base apart from a much larger clone, this may be a read error. J is TRBJ2-4 and V is TRBV6-2 or TRBV6-3; 7 bases agree with TRBD2. Matching the DNA end better, TRBJ2-7 makes the J call doubtful. CDR1 is MNHEY and CDR2 is SVGEGT in the germline V gene. This CDR3 spans 12 amino acids. The CDR3 coding sequence is TGTGCCGGCGTCGGGGGGTCTGGCGAGCAGTACTTC. Amino acids: CAGVGGSGEQYF.

This clonotype was picked up a small number of times. J is TRBJ1-4 and V is TRBV10-3; D is undetermined. The germline gives CDR1 ENHRY, CDR2 SYGVKD. V was clipped by 2 bases and J by 2 bases, with 6 bases between them. The length of the CDR3 is 14 residues. The CDR3 DNA sequence: TGTGCCATCAGTGAGATCAGTACTAATGAAAAACTGTTTTTT. Protein: CAISEISTNEKLFF.

This clonotype was observed at least ten times. The rearrangement links TRBV5-5 to TRBJ2-3; D may be TRBD1 or TRBD2 (6 bases each). With 4 bases removed from V and 4 bases from J, the gap between germline ends came to 19 bases. Germline assignment: CDR1 SGHKS and CDR2 YYEKEE (reference sequence). This CDR3 has 16 amino acids. The CDR3 DNA follows: TGTGCCAGCAGCCCCGGGGGCAAGGGGGGCGCAGATACGCAGTATTTT. Protein: CASSPGGKGGADTQYF.

This chain connects TRBV10-2 to TRBJ1-4, with D perhaps TRBD1 (6 bases). The V gene's germline CDR1 is WSHSY and CDR2 SAAADI. The CDR3 length is 14 residues. Trimming cost V 0 bases and J 11 bases, with 13 bases left between them. CDR3 sequence: CASSESQGRDKLFF. The CDR3, as DNA: TGCGCCAGCAGTGAGTCACAGGGACGGGATAAACTGTTTTTT.

The sample holds many counts of this clonotype. The rearrangement uses TRBV29-1 and TRBJ2-7; the match to TRBD1 covers 7 bases. With V trimmed by 6 bases and J by 0 bases, 11 bases remained unmatched. The CDR3 is made up of 15 amino acids. Germline CDR1 and CDR2: SQVTM and ANQGSEA. The CDR3 coding sequence is TGCAGCGTCGGGGAACCCGGGACAGTCTCCTACGAGCAGTACTTC. Residues: CSVGEPGTVSYEQYF.

The sample holds a few counts of this clonotype. The rearrangement uses TRBV3-1 and TRBJ2-5, with 7 bases identical to TRBD2. V lost 2 bases to trimming and J lost 7 bases; unmatched junction nucleotides: 10. This CDR3 has 15 amino acids. Per germline, CDR1 LGHDT and CDR2 YNNKEL (reference sequence). The CDR3 loop is CASSQISSQRGTQYF. DNA for the CDR3: TGTGCCAGCAGCCAAATTAGCTCCCAGCGGGGGACCCAGTACTTC.

This clonotype was detected a few times. This chain uses TRBV20-1 with TRBJ2-5, with D maybe TRBD1 (6 bases). The DNA end favors TRBJ2-7, so the J call may be wrong. Germline V gene lookup returns CDR1 DFQATT and CDR2 SNEGSKA (reference sequence). CDR3 length: 12 residues. The CDR3 spells CSAPQGFYEQYF. In DNA, the CDR3 is TGCAGTGCCCCACAGGGATTCTACGAGCAGTACTTC.

In the case of this clonotype: A much larger clone differs from this one at a single base, so this may be a read error. The chain recombines TRBV6-2 or TRBV6-3 with TRBJ2-1, with a tentative D call TRBD2 (6 bases). CDR1 is MNHEY, CDR2 SVGEGT, per germline. The CDR3 totals 14 residues. CDR3 sequence reads: CASRYSGVLDEQFF. Here the CDR3 DNA reads TGTGCCAGCAGGTACTCGGGAGTTCTCGATGAGCAGTTCTTC.

This clonotype was detected ten times or more. V and J are TRBV5-1 and TRBJ1-6; 9 bases agree with TRBD1. V trimming: 4 bases; J trimming: 6 bases; junction bases outside the gene matches: 5. The CDR3 is 15 residues long. Looked up from germline, CDR1 is SGHRS and CDR2 is YFSETQ. CDR3 sequence reads: CASSGGQGVNSPLHF. The CDR3 nucleotides read TGCGCCAGCAGCGGGGGACAGGGAGTTAATTCACCCCTCCACTTT.

This clonotype came up many times. This rearrangement joins TRBV6-1 to TRBJ2-7, with 8 bases identical to TRBD1. Germline values: CDR1 MNHNS, CDR2 SASEGT. The CDR3 totals 13 residues. V dropped 6 bases and J dropped 3; count of bases not matched to a gene: 4. The CDR3, as DNA: TGTGCCAGCAGGACAGGGGCGTTCTACGAGCAGTACTTC. It encodes CASRTGAFYEQYF.

This clonotype occurred many times. The V gene is TRBV20-1, the J gene TRBJ1-2; D remains ambiguous. V was trimmed by 2 bases and J by 6 bases, leaving 22 bases between them. The V gene's germline CDR1 is DFQATT and CDR2 SNEGSKA (reference sequence). The CDR3 runs to 16 residues. This CDR3 reads CSARIKASGVRHGYTF. In DNA form, the CDR3 reads TGCAGTGCTAGAATTAAAGCTTCAGGAGTTCGTCATGGCTACACCTTC.

Comment on this clonotype: A much larger clone sits a single nucleotide away, making a read error possible. Lacking the conserved final phenylalanine or tryptophan, this CDR3 likely reflects a read error. J is TRBJ2-5 and V is TRBV27; unclear D gene. The germline CDR1 and CDR2 sequences are MNHEY and SMNVEV (reference sequence). This CDR3 comprises 14 residues. V lost 3 bases to trimming and J lost 1 base, with 9 bases between them. CDR3 residues: CASSFSGSQETQYS. The DNA for the CDR3 is TGTGCCAGCAGTTTTTCCGGCAGCCAAGAGACCCAGTACTCC.

This clonotype was picked up many times. The chain joins TRBV7-2 to TRBJ2-7, with D uncertain. Germline V gene lookup returns CDR1 SGHTA and CDR2 FQGNSA. CDR3 length equals 13 residues. Trimming shortened V by 7 bases and J by 6 bases, and 16 bases separated the two germline ends. This CDR3 reads CASNPEAFGEQYF. The CDR3 DNA is TGTGCCAGCAATCCTGAGGCTTTTGGCGAGCAGTACTTC.

This clonotype showed up many times. V usage is TRBV7-2 and J usage is TRBJ2-7; 7 positions agree with TRBD1. J was trimmed by 3 bases and V by 5 bases; bases with no gene match: 4. Germline-derived CDR1 and CDR2 are SGHTA and FQGNSA. CDR3 length: 13 amino acids. The CDR3 DNA reads TGTGCCAGCAGCCTCTACAGGGGCTACGAGCAGTACTTC. This translates into CASSLYRGYEQYF.

V usage is TRBV5-6 and J usage is TRBJ2-7; 8 positions agree with TRBD2. The germline gives CDR1 SGHDT, CDR2 YYEEEE. This CDR3 contains 15 residues. The J segment lost 7 bases and the V segment lost 3 bases, leaving 12 bases of the junction unmatched. The CDR3 sequence is CASSWAGGSYNEQYF. The CDR3 DNA is TGTGCCAGCAGCTGGGCGGGGGGCTCATACAATGAGCAGTACTTC.

V and J are TRBV7-2 and TRBJ1-2; D gene unclear. V was shortened by 2 bases and J by 8 bases, with 18 bases between the two germline ends. In germline, CDR1 is SGHTA, CDR2 FQGNSA. This CDR3 has 15 amino acids. CDR3 DNA: TGTGCCAGCAGCTTACCCAGCGGAGTAGGGTACGGCTACACCTTC. This translates into CASSLPSGVGYGYTF. The variable domain in full, completed from reference TRBV7-2 and TRBJ1-2, reads GAGVSQSPSNKVTEKGKDVELRCDPISGHTALYWYRQSLGQGLEFLIYFQGNSAPDKSGLPSDRFSAERTGGSVSTLTIQRTQQEDSAVYLCASSLPSGVGYGYTFGSGTRLTVV.

This clonotype came up many times. The chain couples TRBV20-1 to TRBJ2-3; 10 positions agree with TRBD2. This CDR3 has 15 residues. Germline loops: CDR1 DFQATT, CDR2 SNEGSKA (reference sequence). V was clipped by 4 bases and J by 3 bases; unmatched bases: 7. The CDR3 nucleotides read TGCAGTGCTACTCCCGGAGCGGGGGGGACAGATACGCAGTATTTT. As protein: CSATPGAGGTDTQYF.

V gene TRBV5-1 combines with J gene TRBJ2-2; 13 bases are a match to TRBD2. With V trimmed by 0 bases and J by 2 bases, 4 bases remained unmatched. This CDR3 is 18 amino acids long. The germline CDR1 and CDR2 sequences are SGHRS and YFSETQ. The CDR3 region is CASSLGLAGGFNTGELFF. In nucleotides, the CDR3 is TGCGCCAGCAGCTTGGGACTAGCGGGGGGATTCAACACCGGGGAGCTGTTTTTT.

This clonotype appeared once. Possible read error: a much larger clone is one base away. The chain joins TRBV7-2 to TRBJ2-2, with TRBD1 matching 11 bases. The V gene's germline CDR1 is SGHTA and CDR2 FQGNSA. CDR3 size: 16 residues. CDR3 loop: CASSPTRDRGTGELVF. DNA of the CDR3: TGTGCCAGCAGCCCCACCCGGGACAGGGGGACCGGGGAGCTGGTTTTT.

This clonotype appeared many times. The rearrangement joins TRBV9 to TRBJ2-1; 11 bases line up with TRBD2. The germline V gene has CDR1 SGDLS and CDR2 YYNGEE. The CDR3 has 16 residues. V dropped 0 bases and J dropped 6; count of bases not matched to a gene: 5. CDR3 sequence reads: CASSVGLAGGLNEQFF. DNA for the CDR3: TGTGCCAGCAGCGTAGGCCTAGCGGGGGGTCTCAATGAGCAGTTCTTC.

This clonotype was seen only a few times. The germline gene is not matched at one end of the junction; a read error may be the cause. The gene calls are TRBV6-1 and TRBJ1-5, with TRBD1 as a possible D gene (6 bases). The CDR3 loop spans 15 amino acids. Germline loops: CDR1 MNHNS, CDR2 SASEGT. The CDR3 here is CASSRTPGGNRPQHF. DNA for the CDR3: TGTGCCAGCAGTCGCACTCCTGGGGGCAATCGGCCCCAGCATTTT.

Notes on this clonotype: Since a much larger clone is just one base distant, this may be a read error. This chain links TRBV5-1 with TRBJ1-1; TRBD1 matches 9 bases. Germline V gene sequence: CDR1 SGHRS, CDR2 YFSETQ. This CDR3 comprises 14 residues. After removal of 7 bases from V and 1 base from J, the junction contained 5 bases not matched to a gene. The CDR3 DNA is TGCGCCAGCGGCTCGGGACAGGGGAACACTGAAGCTTTCTTT. It codes for CASGSGQGNTEAFF.

A word on this clonotype: This could be a read error, since a much larger clone is one nucleotide away. The CDR3 here is CASSLPVSSSTDTQYF. DNA of the CDR3: TGTGCCAGCAGTTTACCGGTGAGCTCTAGCACAGATACGCAGTATTTT. The chain carries TRBV12-3 or TRBV12-4 and TRBJ2-3; no clear D. Trimming took off 2 bases at V and 0 bases at J, with 12 bases between the two ends. The CDR3 is 16 residues long.

This clonotype was seen at least ten times. A much larger clone lies a single base off, so this may be a read error. The genes are TRBV6-1 and TRBJ2-6; tentative D call: TRBD1 (6 bases). The germline gives CDR1 MNHNS, CDR2 SASEGT. CDR3 length equals 17 residues. Here the CDR3 DNA reads TGTGCCAGCAGGCCGGGACACTACGGCTCTGGGGCCAACGTCCGGACTTTC. Protein: CASRPGHYGSGANVRTF.

This rearrangement joins TRBV20-1 to TRBJ1-5, with D perhaps matching TRBD1 (5 bases). CDR3 length: 14 residues. CDR1 is DFQATT, CDR2 SNEGSKA, per germline (reference sequence). Trimming cost V 5 bases and J 2 bases, with 13 bases left between them. DNA of the CDR3: TGCAGTGCTTCATACCAGGGCCGCAATCAGCCCCAGCATTTT. This translates into CSASYQGRNQPQHF.